Below, 29 T cell receptor beta chains from the same sample are listed, as sequenced in a study of Tregs in tolerant kidney transplant recipients. The nonmyeloablative bone marrow transplants came from related graft donors, with transient mixed chimerism. TCRdb's copy holds only in-frame clones and misses some; the assay was immunoSEQ multiplex PCR. In the table there are roughly 52,000 clones, around 90% of which are singletons. Source: CD8+ T cells from blood (PBMCs), taken 24 months after the transplant. Receptors originate from a human patient who received a combined kidney and bone marrow transplant. Some T cells may arise from the graft donor.

This clone was picked up one time. The J gene is TRBJ2-5, the V gene TRBV5-1; TRBD1 might be the D (5 bases). CDR3 length equals 14 residues. Germline values: CDR1 SGHRS, CDR2 YFSETQ. V was trimmed by 2 bases and J by 3 bases, leaving 11 bases between them. CDR3 protein: CASSLGVTEETQYF. The CDR3 bases are TGCGCCAGCAGCTTAGGGGTGACAGAAGAGACCCAGTACTTC.

This clone was observed once. V gene TRBV5-6 combines with J gene TRBJ2-7; 8 positions match TRBD2. Germline CDR1 reads SGHDT; CDR2 reads YYEEEE. This CDR3 has 14 residues. Trimming took 5 bases from V and 3 from J; bases not matched to a gene: 7. DNA of the CDR3: TGTGCCAGCAGTTATAGCGGGACCGACTACGAGCAGTACTTC. Amino acids: CASSYSGTDYEQYF.

The chain couples TRBV13 to TRBJ2-3; TRBD2 might be the D (5 bases). The CDR3 length is 14 residues. Trimming took 4 bases from V and 7 from J, leaving 15 bases between them. Germline CDR1 is PRHDT and CDR2 is FYEKMQ (reference sequence). This CDR3 reads CASSSGVGPYTQYF. In DNA form, the CDR3 reads TGTGCCAGCAGCTCCGGGGTCGGTCCCTATACGCAGTATTTT.

The rearrangement joins TRBV27 to TRBJ2-1; TRBD2 matches 9 bases. Germline loops: CDR1 MNHEY, CDR2 SMNVEV (reference sequence). This CDR3 comprises 14 residues. V gave up 4 bases and J gave up 5 bases; unmatched junction bases: 3. The CDR3 DNA is TGTGCCAGCAGTTCTAGCGGGAACCACAATGAGCAGTTCTTC. Its protein product is CASSSSGNHNEQFF.

The chain employs TRBV14 and TRBJ2-7; TRBD2 aligns across 8 bases. Trimming removed 3 bases from V and 7 bases from J; junction bases left unmatched: 8. The V gene's germline CDR1 is SGHDN and CDR2 FVKESK. CDR3 length equals 14 residues. The CDR3 protein is CASSHREGFIEQYF. The CDR3 DNA is TGTGCCAGCAGCCACCGGGAGGGGTTCATAGAGCAGTACTTC. Drawing the rest from reference TRBV14 and TRBJ2-7, the complete variable domain is EAGVTQFPSHSVIEKGQTVTLRCDPISGHDNLYWYRRVMGKEIKFLLHFVKESKQDESGMPNNRFLAERTGGTYSTLKVQPAELEDSGVYFCASSHREGFIEQYFGPGTRLTVT.

This chain links TRBV4-3 with TRBJ2-1, with 8 bases lining up with TRBD2. The V gene end was trimmed by 3 bases and the J gene end by 12 bases; junction bases not matched to a gene: 10. Germline CDR1 reads LGHNA; CDR2 reads YSLEER. This CDR3 is 14 amino acids long. Here the CDR3 reads CASSQGLEGMRQFF. CDR3 in DNA: TGCGCCAGCAGCCAGGGACTAGAGGGAATGAGGCAGTTCTTC.

The chain carries TRBV5-6 and TRBJ2-1, with 7 bases fitting TRBD2. The J segment lost 1 base and the V segment lost 1 base, leaving 8 bases of the junction unmatched. The CDR3 sequence is 17 residues long. From germline, CDR1 is SGHDT and CDR2 YYEEEE. CDR3 amino acids: CASSLSLAVLSYNEQFF. DNA of the CDR3: TGTGCCAGCAGCTTGTCCCTAGCGGTCCTATCCTACAATGAGCAGTTCTTC. Combining the CDR3 with reference TRBV5-6 and TRBJ2-1 gives the whole variable domain DAGVTQSPTHLIKTRGQQVTLRCSPKSGHDTVSWYQQALGQGPQFIFQYYEEEERQRGNFPDRFSGHQFPNYSSELNVNALLLGDSALYLCASSLSLAVLSYNEQFFGPGTRLTVL.

The chain uses TRBV19 and TRBJ1-5, with D possibly being TRBD1 (5 bases). This CDR3 contains 18 residues. Germline lookup yields CDR1 LNHDA and CDR2 SQIVND (reference sequence). Deletions cut 0 bases from V and 0 bases from J, with 15 bases between. CDR3 residues: CASSIDPQDRYSNQPQHF. In nucleotides, the CDR3 is TGTGCCAGTAGTATAGATCCACAGGACCGGTATAGCAATCAGCCCCAGCATTTT.

The rearrangement links TRBV9 to TRBJ2-3, with D perhaps matching TRBD2 (7 bases). Deletions cut 3 bases from V and 8 bases from J, with 19 bases between. The CDR3 sequence is 15 residues long. Germline V gene sequence: CDR1 SGDLS, CDR2 YYNGEE. CDR3 loop: CASSDLGGPGGTQYF. CDR3 DNA sequence: TGTGCCAGCAGCGATCTCGGGGGGCCCGGAGGTACGCAGTATTTT.

The J gene is TRBJ2-3, the V gene TRBV7-9, with 8 bases lining up with TRBD2. Trimming removed 4 bases from V and 4 bases from J; junction bases left unmatched: 10. The CDR3 is 16 amino acids. Germline V gene sequence: CDR1 SEHNR, CDR2 FQNEAQ (reference sequence). CDR3 sequence reads: CASSSQASGSADTQYF. The CDR3 region has the DNA TGTGCCAGCAGCTCCCAAGCCAGCGGGAGTGCAGATACGCAGTATTTT.

This clone was seen only once. The rearrangement links TRBV18 to TRBJ2-1, with 12 bases lining up with TRBD1. The CDR3 contains 14 residues. V lost 5 bases to trimming and J lost 8 bases; unmatched junction nucleotides: 4. Germline V gene sequence: CDR1 KGHSH, CDR2 LQKENI. The CDR3 protein is CASSAGQGAYEQFF. For the CDR3, the DNA is TGTGCCAGCTCAGCGGGACAGGGGGCCTATGAGCAGTTCTTC.

The CDR3 is CASSLRGAYNEQFF. CDR3 nucleotide sequence: TGTGCCAGCAGTTTACGGGGGGCATACAATGAGCAGTTCTTC. The chain employs TRBV27 and TRBJ2-1; D may be TRBD2 (7 bases). The V end was cut by 2 bases, the J end by 4 bases, with 9 bases between. CDR1 MNHEY and CDR2 SMNVEV come from the germline V gene (reference sequence). The CDR3 is 14 amino acids.

The rearrangement joins TRBV7-9 to TRBJ1-5; D gene unclear. The V and J ends lost 2 bases and 1 base respectively, with 6 bases between them. This CDR3 has 14 residues. The germline V gene has CDR1 SEHNR and CDR2 FQNEAQ (reference sequence). As DNA, the CDR3 is TGTGCCAGCAGCTTACCGGGGAGCAATCAGCCCCAGCATTTT. Amino acid sequence: CASSLPGSNQPQHF.

This chain uses TRBV9 with TRBJ1-5; D gene unclear. The CDR3 length is 13 residues. The germline V and J ends were trimmed by 3 bases and 2 bases, with 6 bases remaining between them. CDR1 SGDLS and CDR2 YYNGEE come from the germline V gene. The CDR3 DNA sequence: TGTGCCAGCAGCGCGGGAGGCAATCAGCCCCAGCATTTT. It is translated as CASSAGGNQPQHF.

This chain uses TRBV14 with TRBJ2-2; D not certain. The CDR3 has 12 residues. Trimming took off 2 bases at V and 7 bases at J, with 5 bases between the two ends. The V gene's germline CDR1 is SGHDN and CDR2 FVKESK. CDR3 sequence: CASSQINGELFF. The CDR3 DNA sequence: TGTGCCAGCAGCCAAATTAACGGGGAGCTGTTTTTT.

The chain employs TRBV5-1 and TRBJ1-2, with 8 bases fitting TRBD1. Germline V gives CDR1 SGHRS, CDR2 YFSETQ. The CDR3 contains 15 residues. J lost 5 bases, V lost 0 bases, and 6 bases had no gene match. The CDR3 is CASSLESGGAYGYTF. The CDR3 nucleotides are TGCGCCAGCAGCTTGGAGTCAGGGGGCGCTTATGGCTACACCTTC.

This chain links TRBV9 with TRBJ2-6, with TRBD1 matching 8 bases. V trimming: 4 bases; J trimming: 0 bases; junction bases outside the gene matches: 12. This CDR3 contains 19 residues. Germline-derived CDR1 and CDR2 are SGDLS and YYNGEE. This CDR3 is CASSSRKDRGGSGANVLTF. The DNA for the CDR3 is TGTGCCAGCAGCTCCCGGAAAGACAGGGGTGGCTCTGGGGCCAACGTCCTGACTTTC.

The chain employs TRBV5-4 and TRBJ2-5, with TRBD2 identical over 10 bases. The CDR3 has 14 residues. The V segment lost 3 bases and the J segment 3 bases; nucleotides outside the gene matches: 2. CDR1 and CDR2 (germline): SGHNT, YYREEE (reference sequence). CDR3 region: CASSSGLAEETQYF. CDR3 DNA: TGTGCCAGCAGCTCCGGACTAGCGGAAGAGACCCAGTACTTC. Drawing the rest from reference TRBV5-4 and TRBJ2-5, the complete variable domain is ETGVTQSPTHLIKTRGQQVTLRCSSQSGHNTVSWYQQALGQGPQFIFQYYREEENGRGNFPPRFSGLQFPNYSSELNVNALELDDSALYLCASSSGLAEETQYFGPGTRLLVL.

The chain couples TRBV5-6 to TRBJ1-2, with a weak D call TRBD1 (5 bases). This CDR3 is built from 12 residues. Trimming removed 6 bases at V and 4 bases at J, with 10 bases between. The V gene's germline CDR1 is SGHDT and CDR2 YYEEEE. As DNA, the CDR3 is TGTGCCAGCACCCAGGGTGGCTATGGCTACACCTTC. This sequence encodes CASTQGGYGYTF.

The chain carries TRBV5-4 and TRBJ2-2; possible D gene TRBD2, 5 bases. The CDR3 runs to 13 residues. Trimming pared 2 bases from V and 6 bases from J, leaving 8 bases between. In germline, CDR1 is SGHNT, CDR2 YYREEE (reference sequence). CDR3 region: CASSFWGAGELFF. The CDR3 region has the DNA TGTGCCAGCAGCTTTTGGGGAGCCGGGGAGCTGTTTTTT.

The rearrangement joins TRBV4-3 to TRBJ2-1; TRBD2 matches at 9 bases. Germline trimming cut 5 bases from V and 4 bases from J; bases unmatched to any gene: 9. The germline gives CDR1 LGHNA, CDR2 YSLEER. This CDR3 is built from 16 residues. CDR3 sequence reads: CASSDLTSGRYNEQFF. The CDR3 nucleotides read TGCGCCAGCAGCGACTTAACTAGCGGGCGATACAATGAGCAGTTCTTC.

The chain joins TRBV9 to TRBJ2-1, with TRBD1 as a possible D gene (6 bases). CDR1 is SGDLS and CDR2 is YYNGEE in the germline V gene. V was trimmed by 0 bases and J by 8 bases, leaving 9 bases between them. The length of the CDR3 is 13 residues. In DNA form, the CDR3 reads TGTGCCAGCAGCGTAGGGGGGCGTGATGAGCAGTTCTTC. It encodes CASSVGGRDEQFF.

The chain carries TRBV5-6 and TRBJ1-1; D is undetermined. This CDR3 contains 13 residues. The germline CDR1 and CDR2 sequences are SGHDT and YYEEEE. Trimming removed 1 base at V and 8 bases at J, with 12 bases between. The CDR3 reads CASSLTPRQEAFF. In DNA, the CDR3 is TGTGCCAGCAGCTTGACTCCCAGACAAGAAGCTTTCTTT.

The chain links TRBV28 to TRBJ2-7; D is uncertain. The CDR3 loop spans 11 amino acids. Germline V CDR1 and CDR2: MDHEN, SYDVKM. V lost 4 bases, J lost 3 bases, and 4 bases lay in between. The CDR3 nucleotides are TGTGCCAGCAGTTCAATCTACGAGCAGTACTTC. Protein product: CASSSIYEQYF.

The gene calls are TRBV2 and TRBJ2-3, with 9 bases matching TRBD2. The CDR3 is made up of 17 amino acids. With V trimmed by 5 bases and J by 2 bases, 11 bases remained unmatched. Germline values: CDR1 SNHLY, CDR2 FYNNEI. The CDR3 sequence: CASSTSAGGVSTDTQYF. The CDR3 coding sequence is TGTGCCAGCAGTACTTCAGCGGGGGGCGTCTCCACAGATACGCAGTATTTT.

The CDR3 here is CASSHSGYEQYF. Written as DNA, the CDR3 is TGTGCCAGCAGCCATTCGGGATACGAGCAGTACTTC. J is TRBJ2-7 and V is TRBV4-2, with D perhaps TRBD2 (5 bases). Germline CDR1 is LGHNA and CDR2 is YNFKEQ. There are 12 residues in the CDR3. Trimming removed 3 bases at V and 4 bases at J, with 7 bases between.

Worth noting for this clone: The junction departs from germline at one end; a sequencing error may be responsible. The J gene is TRBJ1-2, the V gene TRBV7-9; D remains unclear. This CDR3 is built from 11 residues. The germline CDR1 and CDR2 sequences are SEHNR and FQNEAQ (reference sequence). The CDR3 DNA reads TGTGCCAGCACCATAAAGGAAGGCAGCGAGTTC. It translates to CASTIKEGSEF.

This clone was detected once. The V call is TRBV9, the J call TRBJ2-3; unclear D gene. The CDR3 is 13 residues long. The germline V gene encodes CDR1 SGDLS and CDR2 YYNGEE. V gave up 0 bases and J gave up 4 bases, with 6 bases separating them. The CDR3 region has the DNA TGTGCCAGCAGCGTAGGTAGCCCAGATACGCAGTATTTT. Translated, it gives CASSVGSPDTQYF.

This rearrangement joins TRBV7-3 to TRBJ2-5, with D possibly TRBD2 on 6 matching bases. There are 15 residues in the CDR3. Germline V gene lookup returns CDR1 SGHTA and CDR2 FQGTGA. V was shortened by 5 bases and J by 2 bases, with 15 bases between the two germline ends. CDR3 nucleotide sequence: TGTGCCAGCAGCCCATCGGGAGCGGGTCAAGAGACCCAGTACTTC. This encodes CASSPSGAGQETQYF.